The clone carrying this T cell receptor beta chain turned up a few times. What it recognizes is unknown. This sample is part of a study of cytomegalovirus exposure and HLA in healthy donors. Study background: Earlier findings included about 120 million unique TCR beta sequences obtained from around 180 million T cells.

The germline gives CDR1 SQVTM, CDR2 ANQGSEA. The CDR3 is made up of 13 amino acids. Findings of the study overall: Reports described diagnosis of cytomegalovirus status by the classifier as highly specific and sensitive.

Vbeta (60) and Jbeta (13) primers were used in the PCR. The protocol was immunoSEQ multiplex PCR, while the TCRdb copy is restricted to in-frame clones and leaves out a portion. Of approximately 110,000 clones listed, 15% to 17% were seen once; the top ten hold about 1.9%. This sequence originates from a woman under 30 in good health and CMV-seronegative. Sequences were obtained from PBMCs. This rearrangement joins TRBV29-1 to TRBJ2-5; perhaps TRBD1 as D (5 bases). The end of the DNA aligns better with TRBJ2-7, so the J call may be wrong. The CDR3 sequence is CPNPRAPGYEQYF. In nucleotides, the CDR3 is TGCCCCAATCCCCGGGCGCCAGGGTACGAGCAGTACTTC.